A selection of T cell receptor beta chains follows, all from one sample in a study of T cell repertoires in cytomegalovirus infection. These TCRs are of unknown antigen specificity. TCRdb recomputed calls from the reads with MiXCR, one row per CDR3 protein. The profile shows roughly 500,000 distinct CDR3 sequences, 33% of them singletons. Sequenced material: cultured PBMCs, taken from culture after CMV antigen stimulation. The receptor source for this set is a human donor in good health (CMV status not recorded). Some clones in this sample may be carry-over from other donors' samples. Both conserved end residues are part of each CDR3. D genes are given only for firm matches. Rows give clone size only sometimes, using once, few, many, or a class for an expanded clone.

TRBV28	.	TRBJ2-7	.	TGTGCCAGCAGTTTTGGGGTAGGGTATAACGTCTACGAGCAGTACTTC	CASSFGVGYNVYEQYF
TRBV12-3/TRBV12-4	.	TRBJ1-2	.	TGTGCCAGCAGTCCGGGACCTGCGGCAAATGGCTACACCTTC	CASSPGPAANGYTF
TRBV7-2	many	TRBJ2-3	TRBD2	TGTGCCAGCAGCTTAGGGGCTAGCGGGAGGGTGGCAGATACGCAGTATTTT	CASSLGASGRVADTQYF
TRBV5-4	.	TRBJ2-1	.	TGTGCCAGCAGCTTGGACGGAGCCTCCTACAATGAGCAGTTCTTC	CASSLDGASYNEQFF
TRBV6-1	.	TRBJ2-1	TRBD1	TGTGCCAGCACCATTGGGACAGGGGGCAGGGAGCAGTTCTTC	CASTIGTGGREQFF
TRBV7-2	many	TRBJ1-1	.	TGTGCCAGCAATCCCGCAGGAGGAGGAGCGAACACTGAAGCTTTCTTT	CASNPAGGGANTEAFF
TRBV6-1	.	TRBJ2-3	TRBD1	TGTGCCAGCAGACTGTCTCGGACAGGGGCAGATACGCAGTATTTT	CASRLSRTGADTQYF
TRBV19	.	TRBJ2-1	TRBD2	TGTGCCAGTAGCCAACTCAAACGGGGGGGACTACCCAATGAGCAGTTCTTC	CASSQLKRGGLPNEQFF
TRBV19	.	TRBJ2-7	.	TGTGCCAGTAGTAAGGGGAACTACGAGCAGTACTTC	CASSKGNYEQYF
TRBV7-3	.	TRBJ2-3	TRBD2	TGTGCCAGCAGCGAGACTAGCGGGAGGTTCACAGATACGCAGTATTTT	CASSETSGRFTDTQYF
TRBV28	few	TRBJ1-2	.	TGTGCCAGCAGAGAACGTAACTATGGCTACACCTTC	CASRERNYGYTF
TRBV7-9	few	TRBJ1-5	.	TGTGCCAGCAGCGCGGACGGGTCGCCCCAGCATTTT	CASSADGSPQHF
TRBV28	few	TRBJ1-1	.	TGTGCCAGCACCATCAGGGCTGGGGGCACTGAAGCTTTCTTT	CASTIRAGGTEAFF
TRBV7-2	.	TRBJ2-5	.	TGTGCCAGCAGCTTACGGCAACCCCAAGAGACCCAGTACTTC	CASSLRQPQETQYF
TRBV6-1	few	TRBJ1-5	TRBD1	TGTGCGACCGGGGGACAGATTTTTAGCAATCAGCCCCAGCATTTT	CATGGQIFSNQPQHF
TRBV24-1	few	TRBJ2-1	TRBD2	TGTGCCACCAGTGATTGGGGACTAGCGGGAGCGGACAATGAGCAGTTCTTC	CATSDWGLAGADNEQFF
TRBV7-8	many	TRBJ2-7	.	TGTGCCAGCAGTTACCGGGAGCCAGAGCAGTACTTC	CASSYREPEQYF
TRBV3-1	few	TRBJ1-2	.	TGTGCCAGCAGCCAAGATCTTGTCGGGAAAGGCTACACCTTC	CASSQDLVGKGYTF
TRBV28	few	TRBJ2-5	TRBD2	TGTGCCAGCAATGGTCCAGGACTAGCGTTAAGAGAGACCCAGTACTTC	CASNGPGLALRETQYF
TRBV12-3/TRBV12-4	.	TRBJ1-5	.	TGTGCCAGCAGTTCCCGGGAGGGCAATCAGCCCCAGCATTTT	CASSSREGNQPQHF
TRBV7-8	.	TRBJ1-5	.	TGTGCCAGCAGCTTAAAGACCACAGGGCAGCCCCAGCATTTT	CASSLKTTGQPQHF
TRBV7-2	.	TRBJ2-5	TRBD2	TGTGCCAACAGCTTAGGGCGGGAGGCTTGGGAAGAGACCCAGTACTTC	CANSLGREAWEETQYF
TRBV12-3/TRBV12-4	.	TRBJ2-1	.	TGTGCCAGCACCTTTAGGATAAGGGGGAGCTCCTACAATGAGCAGTTCTTC	CASTFRIRGSSYNEQFF
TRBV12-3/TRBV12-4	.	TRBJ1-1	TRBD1	TGTGCCAGCAGTTTGGACAGGGAGGATGGAGCTTTCTTT	CASSLDREDGAFF
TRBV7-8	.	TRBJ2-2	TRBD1	TGTGCCAGCAGCTTAGCGCCGGACAGGGGTCCCCGTGCCCGGGGCACCGGGGAGCTGTTTTTT	CASSLAPDRGPRARGTGELFF
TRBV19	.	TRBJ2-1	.	TGTGCCAGTGGACAGCCCTACAATGAGCAGTTCTTC	CASGQPYNEQFF
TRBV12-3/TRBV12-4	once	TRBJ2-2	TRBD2	TGTGCCAGCAGTTGGAGCGGGAGCAACACCGGGGAGCTGTTTTTT	CASSWSGSNTGELFF
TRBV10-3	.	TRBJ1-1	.	TGTGCCATCAGTGGGGACCCTCGGGAGGCAGCTTTCTTT	CAISGDPREAAFF
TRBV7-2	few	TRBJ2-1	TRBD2	TGTGCCAGCAGCTTAGAAGGGACTAGCAGGGAGTTCTTC	CASSLEGTSREFF
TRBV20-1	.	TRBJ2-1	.	TGCAGTGCTAGAGAGATGTATGAGCAGTTCTTC	CSAREMYEQFF
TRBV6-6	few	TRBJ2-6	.	TGTGCCAGCACCCCTGGGGCCAACGTCCTGACTTTC	CASTPGANVLTF
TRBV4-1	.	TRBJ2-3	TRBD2	TGCGCCAGCAGCAGAGAGACTAGCTCGTTTGGAGATACGCAGTATTTT	CASSRETSSFGDTQYF
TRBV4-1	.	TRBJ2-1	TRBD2	TGCGCCAGCAGCCAGGGACTAAACTATGAGCAGTTCTTC	CASSQGLNYEQFF
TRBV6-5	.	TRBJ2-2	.	TGTGCCAGCAGTTACGACACCGGGGAGCTGTTTTTT	CASSYDTGELFF
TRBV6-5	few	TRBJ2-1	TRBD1	TGTGCCAGCAGTTACTCGTCGACAGGGGATCGTTACAATGAGCAGTTCTTC	CASSYSSTGDRYNEQFF
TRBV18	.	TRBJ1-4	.	TGTGCCAGCTCACCTCGGGAAGCTTTTGGTGAAAAACTGTTTTTT	CASSPREAFGEKLFF
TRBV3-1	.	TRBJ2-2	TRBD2	TGTGCCAGCAGCCAAGGGACTAGCCGGTCCGGGGAGCTGTTTTTT	CASSQGTSRSGELFF
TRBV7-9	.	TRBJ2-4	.	TGTGCCAGCAGCTTACCCCCGGTTTATTCGGGTGACTCAAATCTAGCCAAAAACATTCAGTACTTC	CASSLPPVYSGDSNLAKNIQYF
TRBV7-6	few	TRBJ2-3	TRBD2	TGTGCCAGCAGTCCCAGGGTAGCGGGAGGCCTTAGCACAGATACGCAGTATTTT	CASSPRVAGGLSTDTQYF
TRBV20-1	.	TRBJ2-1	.	TGCAGTGCTAGAGATCAAGGCCAGGGCGATGAGCAGTTCTTC	CSARDQGQGDEQFF
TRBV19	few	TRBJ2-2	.	TGTGCCAGTAGTCCGGGGCCAAGAAGTAGGGAGCTGTTTTTT	CASSPGPRSRELFF
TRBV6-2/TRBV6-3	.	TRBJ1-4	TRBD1	TGTGCCAGCAGCGACAGGGGTTCGGCCAATGAAAAACTGTTTTTT	CASSDRGSANEKLFF
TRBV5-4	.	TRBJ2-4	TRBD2	TGTGCCAGCAGCTTGTTTTCGGCGGGAGGTTTCGATAACATTCAGTACTTC	CASSLFSAGGFDNIQYF
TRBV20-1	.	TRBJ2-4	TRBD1	TGCAGTGCCATCGGACAGGGATGGGACATTCAGTACTTC	CSAIGQGWDIQYF
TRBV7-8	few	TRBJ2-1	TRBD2	TGTGCCAGCAGCTCCTCGCCTGCTAGCGGGGCCAATGAGCAGTTCTTC	CASSSSPASGANEQFF
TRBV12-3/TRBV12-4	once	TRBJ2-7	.	TGTGCCAGCAGTAGGACCGGGACGGGGGTAGAAGAGCAGTACTTC	CASSRTGTGVEEQYF
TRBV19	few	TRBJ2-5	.	TGTGCCAGTAGTATCTCCGACGCCAATGGGGGGACCCAGTACTTC	CASSISDANGGTQYF
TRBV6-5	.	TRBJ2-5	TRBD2	TGTGCCAGCAGGGCGGGACTAGCGGGACTCCCTAAAGAGACCCAGTACTTC	CASRAGLAGLPKETQYF
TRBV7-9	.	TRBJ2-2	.	TGTGCCAGCAGCTTACAGTACGGCCTAAACACCGGGGAGCTGTTTTTT	CASSLQYGLNTGELFF
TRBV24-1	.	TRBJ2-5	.	TGTGCCACCAGTGATACCCGAGGGAGCGGCCAAGAGACCCAGTACTTC	CATSDTRGSGQETQYF
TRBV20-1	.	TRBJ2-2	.	TGCAGTGCCCCAGACCCCGCCGGGTATACCGGGGAGCTGTTTTTT	CSAPDPAGYTGELFF
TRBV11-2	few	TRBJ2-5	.	TGTGCCAGCAGCTTAGGGAGGGCGATGAGAGAGACCCAGTACTTC	CASSLGRAMRETQYF